The entry below describes one T cell receptor (beta chain). Its binding antigen is unknown. Base quality data are lacking; no much larger clone is found one base away. Participants in the prospective study were enrolled through a virtual design, were aged roughly 18 to 90 years, and lived in 24 United States geographic areas. In the prospective study, cohorts were assigned on the basis of participant-reported clinical history obtained from a screening survey and a study questionnaire. In the prospective study, whole blood, serum and a nasopharyngeal or oropharyngeal swab were collected from each participant by mobile phlebotomists. Over a roughly 2-month period, participants in the prospective study had the option of providing additional blood draws and questionnaires. Before DNA extraction, blood samples from the prospective study were shipped at room temperature or frozen. The data originate from a study of blood T cell repertoires in COVID-19 (dated by TCRdb to the early 2020s). At the level of the whole study: Samples from collaborators originated in the United States, Italy and Spain and spanned both the acute and convalescent phases of COVID-19. The prospective study material was composed of cDNA or gDNA derived from T cells, B-cell-depleted T cells, or PBMCs. The repertoires were released in a freely available public database intended as a resource for research on the immune response to SARS-CoV-2. The samples were drawn from two sources: the first 160 participants of the ongoing ImmuneRACE study, and 950 to 1,500 subjects contributed by 6 global collaborators. The dataset comprised deeply sampled blood TCRbeta repertoires from subjects exposed to, actively infected with, or recovered from COVID-19. The sample metadata nearly always contained a de-identified subject ID, COVID-19 status, age in years and sex. Where available, HLA class I and class II types were obtained from metadata supplied by the sample provider rather than from assay-based typing. Study-wide conclusions, independent of this receptor: Clinical and demographic metadata were provided uncurated, with the amount varying by source and participant.

Sequences KGHDR (CDR1) and SFDVKD (CDR2) are obtained from the germline V gene. V and J are trimmed by 4 bases and 4 bases, and the gene matches miss 4 bases of the junction. Taken from cysteine to phenylalanine, the CDR3 has 14 residues. This entry keeps only the CDR3 DNA: 42 bases, framed from base 1. TCRbeta CDR3 regions were amplified from genomic DNA using the immunoSEQ Assay, a bias-controlled multiplex PCR. The study's own analysis went as follows. Nucleated cell counts per sample were estimated from amplification of reference gene primers within the assay. To quantify the absolute abundance of each unique TCRbeta CDR3 rearrangement, sequence reads were collapsed and filtered. For each sample, productive Simpson clonality was calculated by taking the square root of Simpson's diversity index across productive rearrangements. TCRdb holds this immuneACCESS table with in-frame rearrangements only. Some clones are missing; in checked studies, unresolved V genes explain under half, and the rest has no known cause. The V and J calls and clone size are taken from that table; D and trimming were inferred from the DNA. Across this sample there are fewer than 350,000 clones, with around 90% seen only once. Clones ranked in the top ten supply 2.3% of the sample.

This clonotype was sampled from a woman aged 40 to 55 with acute COVID-19. The chain links TRBV24-1 with TRBJ1-2; 8 nucleotides in the junction match TRBD1. The sample taken for sequencing was PBMCs or T cells enriched from blood (not recorded which). The DNA sequence follows: TGTGCCACCAGTGACGCGGACAGGGTCTATGGCTACACCTTC. The translation is CATSDADRVYGYTF.